These 5 T cell receptor beta chains originate from one sample sequenced in a study of cytomegalovirus exposure and HLA in healthy donors. Both 60 Vbeta primers and 13 Jbeta primers went into the PCR. Here immunoSEQ multiplex PCR was the method, and the copy in TCRdb shows in-frame clones only, minus some. The sample includes approximately 69,000 clones, 65% to 70% of them seen just once. The specimen sequenced was PBMCs. Receptors originate from a man between 35 and 55 years old in good health and CMV-seropositive.

The chain combines TRBV19 with TRBJ1-1; possibly TRBD1 for D (6 bases). This CDR3 contains 14 residues. Trimming took 3 bases from V and 0 from J, leaving 8 bases between them. The V gene's germline CDR1 is LNHDA and CDR2 SQIVND (reference sequence). The CDR3: CASSIQGLNTEAFF. In DNA form, the CDR3 reads TGTGCCAGTAGTATTCAGGGGTTGAACACTGAAGCTTTCTTT.

The V call is TRBV11-2, the J call TRBJ2-7; 8 positions agree with TRBD1. The CDR3 is 16 residues long. Unmatched junction bases numbered 9, after V lost 1 base and J lost 4 bases. The germline gives CDR1 SGHAT, CDR2 FQNNGV. The CDR3 bases are TGTGCCAGCAGCTTAGGAATTGGACAGGGCTTTTACGAGCAGTACTTC. Translation: CASSLGIGQGFYEQYF.

The J gene is TRBJ1-6, the V gene TRBV7-9, with 7 nucleotides matching TRBD1. Germline lookup yields CDR1 SEHNR and CDR2 FQNEAQ (reference sequence). Trimming took 2 bases from V and 9 from J; bases not matched to a gene: 7. The CDR3 has 15 amino acids. The CDR3 is CASSLLTGYISPLHF. CDR3 coding DNA: TGTGCCAGCAGCTTACTGACAGGGTACATTTCACCCCTCCACTTT.

This chain uses TRBV7-2 with TRBJ2-7, with 12 bases lining up with TRBD1. The CDR3 totals 16 residues. V lost 6 bases and J lost 9; bases outside the gene matches: 15. Germline V gives CDR1 SGHTA, CDR2 FQGNSA. In DNA, the CDR3 is TGTGCCAGCAGTTACATAGTGGGGACAGGGGGCGGGGGGCAGTACTTC. Its protein product is CASSYIVGTGGGGQYF.

V usage is TRBV7-2 and J usage is TRBJ2-7; 8 bases are shared with TRBD2. Germline V lookup: CDR1 SGHTA, CDR2 FQGNSA. V lost 3 bases, J lost 4 bases, and 2 bases stayed unmatched. The length of the CDR3 is 13 residues. The CDR3 DNA sequence: TGTGCCAGCAGCTTTGGGACTAGGTACGAGCAGTACTTC. Residues: CASSFGTRYEQYF.